The entry below gives a single TCR beta chain sequence along with its context. What it binds is unknown. This may stem from a read error, because a much larger clone lies one nucleotide away. The template was genomic DNA from peripheral blood, not RNA. The entry originates in a study of T cell repertoires in aging, cancer and after chemotherapy. Notes on the study in general: Across the chemotherapy interval, each cancer cohort showed higher median generation probability, suggesting thymic rebound.

Multiplex touch-down PCR with TRB-A/B primers amplified rearranged V-D-J TRB sequences. TCRdb re-called the multiplex PCR reads through MiXCR, storing one row per CDR3 protein. The table lists about 6,400 distinct CDR3 sequences, roughly 30% of them singletons. CDR1 SQVTM and CDR2 ANQGSEA come from the germline V gene. CDR3 length equals 13 residues. This chain uses TRBV29-1 with TRBJ1-5, with 8 bases matching TRBD1. The TCR was taken from a human donor in good health. What was sequenced was blood. This chain's CDR3 is CSVTDRDNQHQHF. The CDR3, as DNA: TGCAGCGTTACGGACAGGGACAATCAGCACCAGCATTTT.